These 11 T cell receptor beta chains came from one sample sequenced in a study of blood T cell repertoires in COVID-19. The repertoire was sequenced with immunoSEQ multiplex PCR; TCRdb's copy has only in-frame clones and lacks some. The data hold around 120,000 clones, with approximately 70% observed a single time. Sequenced sample: peripheral blood. Source of these receptors: an elderly man with acute or convalescent COVID-19.

In DNA, the CDR3 is TGTGCCAGTAGTATTGGGGGGGCGTTAACCCAGTACTTC. Its protein product is CASSIGGALTQYF. The J gene is TRBJ2-5, the V gene TRBV19, with a possible D match to TRBD2 (7 bases). V was cut by 3 bases and J by 8 bases, with 13 bases left in between. The length of the CDR3 is 13 residues. Germline V gives CDR1 LNHDA, CDR2 SQIVND (reference sequence).

The rearrangement links TRBV5-1 to TRBJ2-7; 8 bases map to TRBD2. Germline CDR1 reads SGHRS; CDR2 reads YFSETQ. J lost 0 bases, V lost 4 bases, and 3 bases had no gene match. There are 14 residues in the CDR3. The chain's CDR3 is CASSILAVSYEQYF. CDR3 sequence (DNA): TGCGCCAGCAGCATACTAGCGGTCTCCTACGAGCAGTACTTC.

The chain joins TRBV28 to TRBJ2-1, with a weak D call TRBD2 (5 bases). V gave up 6 bases and J gave up 4 bases, with 28 bases separating them. Germline V gene sequence: CDR1 MDHEN, CDR2 SYDVKM. The CDR3 has 19 residues. The DNA for the CDR3 is TGTGCCAGCAGCTCCGAGTTGGGAAGATTGGGAGTTGGTTACAATGAGCAGTTCTTC. It specifies CASSSELGRLGVGYNEQFF.

This clone has only one observation. The chain links TRBV3-1 (or the pseudogene TRBV3-2) to TRBJ2-5; 10 bases agree with TRBD1. Germline CDR1 reads LGHDT; CDR2 reads YNNKEL (reference sequence). This CDR3 region has 13 residues. The V segment lost 6 bases and the J segment 4 bases; nucleotides outside the gene matches: 2. The DNA of the CDR3 is TGTGCCAGCAGGGGACAGGGGCTAGAGACCCAGTACTTC. It encodes CASRGQGLETQYF.

V gene TRBV28 combines with J gene TRBJ2-5; 7 bases line up with TRBD1. The CDR3 spans 16 residues. CDR1 MDHEN and CDR2 SYDVKM come from the germline V gene. V lost 3 bases to trimming and J lost 2 bases; unmatched junction nucleotides: 9. The CDR3 DNA is TGTGCCAGCAGTTTCCCAACGACAGGGACACAAGAGACCCAGTACTTC. The encoded protein is CASSFPTTGTQETQYF.

The V and J genes are TRBV6-6 and TRBJ2-7; D gene unclear. The CDR3 sequence is 14 residues long. CDR1 and CDR2 (germline): MNHNY, SVGAGI (reference sequence). Trimming stripped 0 bases from V and 3 bases from J, with 9 bases between. CDR3 in DNA: TGTGCCAGCAGTTACTCGGTGCAGAACTACGAGCAGTACTTC. Translated, it gives CASSYSVQNYEQYF.

Turning to this clone: The sample carries other DNA sequences with the same CDR3. J is TRBJ2-1 and V is TRBV9, with TRBD2 matching 10 bases. V dropped 2 bases and J dropped 4; count of bases not matched to a gene: 0. This CDR3 region has 14 residues. Germline values: CDR1 SGDLS, CDR2 YYNGEE. The DNA of the CDR3 is TGTGCCAGCAGCGTGACTAGCGGGTACAATGAGCAGTTCTTC. This gives the protein CASSVTSGYNEQFF.

The chain has TRBV19 and TRBJ1-5; D uncertain. The CDR3 is 13 residues long. Germline V gene sequence: CDR1 LNHDA, CDR2 SQIVND (reference sequence). V was cut by 3 bases and J by 7 bases, with 10 bases left in between. The CDR3 protein is CASSMTGGQPQHF. CDR3 bases: TGTGCCAGTAGTATGACGGGTGGGCAGCCCCAGCATTTT.

The J gene is TRBJ1-1, the V gene TRBV2; D might be TRBD1 (6 bases). There are 14 residues in the CDR3. The V gene's germline CDR1 is SNHLY and CDR2 FYNNEI. The V and J ends lost 6 bases and 1 base respectively, with 12 bases between them. CDR3 region: CASRPMTGNTEAFF. The CDR3 bases are TGTGCCAGCAGGCCTATGACAGGGAACACTGAAGCTTTCTTT.

This chain links TRBV9 with TRBJ1-4, with unresolved D. The CDR3 contains 14 residues. CDR1 and CDR2 (germline): SGDLS, YYNGEE. Trimming cost V 4 bases and J 5 bases, with 12 bases left between them. CDR3 in DNA: TGTGCCAGCAGCACGGGAATGCGGAATGAAAAACTGTTTTTT. It specifies CASSTGMRNEKLFF.

The chain combines TRBV10-3 with TRBJ1-1; D remains unclear. The germline gives CDR1 ENHRY, CDR2 SYGVKD. This CDR3 comprises 13 residues. V was cut by 8 bases and J by 0 bases, with 10 bases left in between. The CDR3 DNA reads TGTGCCATCCGTATTGAGATGAACACTGAAGCTTTCTTT. The encoded protein is CAIRIEMNTEAFF.